The 27 T cell receptor beta chains below all came from one sample that was sequenced in a study of regulatory T cells in long-lasting Graves disease (TCRdb year 2021). Receptor libraries were prepared by multiplex PCR. Sequencing used an Illumina HiSeq 4000. CDR3 regions were amplified by Arm-PCR with iRepertoire HTBI primers to construct TCR beta libraries. TCRdb reprocessed the public reads (quality trimming at Q25 with fastp, clone calling with MiXCR) and kept in-frame beta chains. Rows with one shared CDR3 protein collapse into an entry with the most common genes and DNA. In this sample the table shows hundreds of thousands of distinct CDR3 sequences, 15% to 20% of which occur a single time. The leading ten clones occupy about 12% of the sample. According to the study, the label for this sample's time point signals: newly diagnosed GD, antithyroid drugs for less than 3 months. For both TCR sequencing and RNA sequencing, RNA was extracted from PBMCs in TRIzol.

The same data also contributed to another study, on T cells in Graves' hyperthyroidism and ophthalmopathy.

Source: peripheral blood mononuclear cells (PBMCs), taken at new diagnosis, from a patient treated with antithyroid drugs. These receptor sequences come from a man aged 18 to 29 with Graves disease. Donor details come from another sample of the same person, matched by shared clones.

This clonotype came up many times. The chain joins TRBV20-1 to TRBJ2-1; 10 nucleotides line up with TRBD2. The CDR3 covers 16 residues. Trimming cost V 4 bases and J 8 bases; bases outside gene matches: 14. Germline CDR1 is DFQATT and CDR2 is SNEGSKA (reference sequence). CDR3 sequence (DNA): TGCAGTGCTACTTACCGAAGCGGGAGGGCCGGGGATGAGCAGTTCTTC. Translation: CSATYRSGRAGDEQFF.

At least ten counts were recorded for this clonotype. The gene calls are TRBV2 and TRBJ2-5; no reliable D call. Germline CDR1 is SNHLY and CDR2 is FYNNEI. This CDR3 contains 14 residues. Trimming took off 2 bases at V and 7 bases at J, with 14 bases between the two ends. The CDR3 region is CASSETGRRATQYF. The CDR3, as DNA: TGTGCCAGCAGTGAAACGGGCCGCCGAGCGACCCAGTACTTC.

This clonotype was observed many times. The rearrangement joins TRBV12-3 or TRBV12-4 to TRBJ2-1; 8 nucleotides agree with TRBD2. V was clipped by 0 bases and J by 2 bases; unmatched bases: 6. The CDR3 contains 17 residues. Written as DNA, the CDR3 is TGTGCCAGCAGTTTAGCGGGCGGGAGGCCACCCTACAATGAGCAGTTCTTC. It specifies CASSLAGGRPPYNEQFF.

The chain has TRBV7-8 and TRBJ2-1; D not resolved. V shed 6 bases and J shed 8 bases, with 17 bases lying between them. The CDR3 is made up of 14 amino acids. CDR1 and CDR2 from the germline V gene are SGHVS and FQNEAQ. CDR3 nucleotide sequence: TGTGCCAGCAGAAATCCAGATTTCAGCTATGAGCAGTTCTTC. Amino acid sequence: CASRNPDFSYEQFF.

The sample holds a few counts of this clonotype. The gene calls are TRBV7-9 and TRBJ2-1; the match to TRBD2 covers 7 bases. There are 16 residues in the CDR3. V lost 5 bases and J lost 0; bases outside the gene matches: 7. Germline CDR1 reads SEHNR; CDR2 reads FQNEAQ (reference sequence). The CDR3 bases are TGTGCCAGCAGCCCCCGGGGCGGGAGCTCCTACAATGAGCAGTTCTTC. Residues: CASSPRGGSSYNEQFF.

In its sample, this clonotype was seen many times. The J gene is TRBJ2-2, the V gene TRBV27, with no clear D. V lost 3 bases to trimming and J lost 6 bases, with 20 bases between them. This CDR3 spans 17 amino acids. Germline CDR1 MNHEY, CDR2 SMNVEV (reference sequence). The chain's CDR3 is CASSFASHGIRAGELFF. The CDR3 DNA sequence: TGTGCCAGCAGTTTTGCCAGCCATGGCATTAGGGCCGGGGAGCTGTTTTTT.

This clonotype came up a few times. The chain uses TRBV28 and TRBJ1-6, with 7 bases lining up with TRBD1. The CDR3 runs to 14 residues. CDR1 is MDHEN, CDR2 SYDVKM, per germline. The V segment lost 3 bases and the J segment 9 bases; nucleotides outside the gene matches: 5. The CDR3 loop reads CASSFPAGGSPLHF. In DNA, the CDR3 is TGTGCCAGCAGTTTCCCGGCAGGGGGTTCACCCCTCCACTTT. Together with reference TRBV28 and TRBJ1-6, the CDR3 gives the full variable domain: DVKVTQSSRYLVKRTGEKVFLECVQDMDHENMFWYRQDPGLGLRLIYFSYDVKMKEKGDIPEGYSVSREKKERFSLILESASTNQTSMYLCASSFPAGGSPLHFGNGTRLTVT.

This clonotype was detected many times. The chain combines TRBV2 with TRBJ1-6; 9 nucleotides agree with TRBD1. With 8 bases clipped from V and 7 bases from J, the junction kept 9 bases outside the gene matches. CDR1 is SNHLY and CDR2 is FYNNEI in the germline V gene. CDR3 length: 15 amino acids. In DNA, the CDR3 is TGTGCCAGCGTTGGGACAGGGCGGGCCAATTCACCCCTCCACTTT. It is translated as CASVGTGRANSPLHF. The whole variable domain, filled in from reference TRBV2 and TRBJ1-6, reads EPEVTQTPSHQVTQMGQEVILRCVPISNHLYFYWYRQILGQKVEFLVSFYNNEISEKSEIFDDQFSVERPDGSNFTLKIRSTKLEDSAMYFCASVGTGRANSPLHFGNGTRLTVT.

This clonotype showed up many times. J is TRBJ2-7 and V is TRBV4-1; D unclear. Germline V gives CDR1 MGHRA, CDR2 YSYEKL. Trimming removed 0 bases at V and 7 bases at J, with 13 bases between. CDR3 length equals 14 residues. CDR3 protein: CASSQDAALVEQYF. The CDR3 DNA is TGCGCCAGCAGCCAAGATGCGGCGTTGGTAGAGCAGTACTTC.

The sample holds many counts of this clonotype. This sequence joins TRBV7-3 and TRBJ2-3; D remains unclear. The CDR3 has 14 residues. The V end was cut by 5 bases, the J end by 6 bases, with 15 bases between. The germline gives CDR1 SGHTA, CDR2 FQGTGA. Here the CDR3 DNA reads TGTGCCAGCAGCCGCTCCCCGATGGCCGATACGCAGTATTTT. This translates into CASSRSPMADTQYF.

There are many counts of this clonotype. V gene TRBV29-1 combines with J gene TRBJ2-3; TRBD2 matches at 7 bases. CDR1 is SQVTM and CDR2 is ANQGSEA in the germline V gene. Unmatched junction bases numbered 8, after V lost 6 bases and J lost 2 bases. The CDR3 contains 14 residues. CDR3 sequence: CSVEPGLLTDTQYF. CDR3 bases: TGCAGCGTGGAACCGGGACTACTCACAGATACGCAGTATTTT.

This clonotype turned up a few times. V is TRBV7-2 and J is TRBJ1-2, with 7 bases that match TRBD1. The CDR3 is made up of 16 amino acids. Germline CDR1 reads SGHTA; CDR2 reads FQGNSA. After removal of 5 bases from V and 0 bases from J, the junction contained 9 bases not matched to a gene. In DNA form, the CDR3 reads TGTGCCAGCAGCCTCCCGGCGGGACAGCCTAACTATGGCTACACCTTC. Protein: CASSLPAGQPNYGYTF.

V is TRBV20-1 and J is TRBJ2-3, with D tentatively TRBD2 (7 bases). The CDR3 runs 16 residues. Trimming removed 0 bases at V and 12 bases at J, with 25 bases between. Germline loops: CDR1 DFQATT, CDR2 SNEGSKA (reference sequence). The chain's CDR3 is CSARDGGAGRSFPQYF. The DNA of the CDR3 is TGCAGTGCTAGAGATGGGGGGGCGGGCAGGTCCTTTCCCCAGTATTTT.

This clonotype was observed a few times. The gene calls are TRBV27 and TRBJ2-7, with unresolved D. The CDR3 has 13 amino acids. The germline V and J ends were trimmed by 4 bases and 6 bases, with 13 bases remaining between them. Germline V CDR1 and CDR2: MNHEY, SMNVEV (reference sequence). CDR3 nucleotides: TGTGCCAGCAGTTCCGACACCGCGGCCGAGCAGTACTTC. Its translation: CASSSDTAAEQYF.

This clonotype showed up just a few times. This chain uses TRBV20-1 with TRBJ2-2, with D unresolved. Germline V gene lookup returns CDR1 DFQATT and CDR2 SNEGSKA (reference sequence). This CDR3 spans 13 amino acids. The V and J ends lost 5 bases and 5 bases respectively, with 12 bases between them. CDR3 in amino acids: CSALEVGTGELFF. The CDR3 bases are TGCAGTGCTTTAGAGGTGGGGACCGGGGAGCTGTTTTTT.

In DNA, the CDR3 is TGTGCCAGCACAAAGTCCCAGGGGACGAACACCGGGGAGCTGTTTTTT. Translated: CASTKSQGTNTGELFF. This chain uses TRBV6-2 or TRBV6-3 with TRBJ2-2; tentative D call: TRBD1 (6 bases). V lost 7 bases, J lost 0 bases, and 15 bases lay in between. Germline lookup yields CDR1 MNHEY and CDR2 SVGEGT. CDR3 length: 16 residues.

Concerning this clonotype itself: A much larger clone differs from this one at a single base, so this may be a read error. J is TRBJ1-1 and V is TRBV28; 11 bases fit TRBD1. Per the germline V gene, CDR1 is MDHEN and CDR2 is SYDVKM. This CDR3 contains 15 residues. Trimming took 4 bases from V and 7 from J; bases not matched to a gene: 8. CDR3 sequence (DNA): TGTGCCAGCAGTTCCCCGGGACAGGGGGACGTTGAAGCTTTCTTT. This codes for CASSSPGQGDVEAFF.

This clonotype has a count of ten or more. An end of the junction does not agree with germline; a read error may underlie this. The V gene is TRBV5-1, the J gene TRBJ2-7; 8 bases map to TRBD1. CDR3 size: 15 residues. CDR1 and CDR2 from the germline V gene are SGHRS and YFSETQ. In DNA form, the CDR3 reads TGCGCCAGCAGTTTGGACAGGGTCCTCGCCTACGAGCAGTACTTC. It is translated as CASSLDRVLAYEQYF. Filled out from reference TRBV5-1 and TRBJ2-7, the complete variable domain reads KAGVTQTPRYLIKTRGQQVTLSCSPISGHRSVSWYQQTPGQGLQFLFEYFSETQRNKGNFPGRFSGRQFSNSRSEMNVSTLELGDSALYLCASSLDRVLAYEQYFGPGTRLTVT.

This clonotype was seen at least ten times. The V call is TRBV27, the J call TRBJ1-1; tentatively, D is TRBD1 (6 bases). Germline CDR1 MNHEY, CDR2 SMNVEV (reference sequence). The CDR3 loop spans 14 amino acids. V lost 7 bases, J lost 6 bases, and 18 bases lay in between. The CDR3 nucleotides read TGTGCCAGCATCACATCTGGGGGGCGACCTGAAGCTTTCTTT. This sequence encodes CASITSGGRPEAFF.

In its sample, this clonotype was seen a few times. The rearrangement joins TRBV6-1 to TRBJ2-7; perhaps TRBD1 as D (6 bases). Trimming left V 6 bases short and J 3 bases short, with 24 bases between. Per germline, CDR1 MNHNS and CDR2 SASEGT. The CDR3 has 17 amino acids. This CDR3 reads CASSYRDHRAMGYEQYF. The CDR3 coding sequence is TGTGCCAGCAGCTATCGGGACCACAGGGCTATGGGCTACGAGCAGTACTTC.

This clonotype was seen ten or more times. The rearrangement links TRBV18 to TRBJ2-5, with D maybe TRBD1 (7 bases). V lost 8 bases, J lost 4 bases, and 17 bases lay in between. CDR1 and CDR2 from the germline V gene are KGHSH and LQKENI. The CDR3 runs to 14 residues. CDR3 DNA: TGTGCCAGCAGTTATGGTCAGGGGGGAGAGACCCAGTACTTC. Protein product: CASSYGQGGETQYF.

Remarks on this clonotype: A read error may be the cause here, since a much bigger clone is one base away. The gene calls are TRBV9 and TRBJ2-1; 7 bases are shared with TRBD2. V was pared by 6 bases and J by 0 bases, with 6 bases of the junction left unmatched. This CDR3 is 15 amino acids long. Germline V gives CDR1 SGDLS, CDR2 YYNGEE. CDR3 bases: TGTGCCAGCACCCCCGGGGGGATCTCCTACAATGAGCAGTTCTTC. Its translation: CASTPGGISYNEQFF.

This clonotype was recorded at least ten times. One junction end disagrees with the germline gene, perhaps due to a read error. The J gene is TRBJ2-7, the V gene TRBV7-2, with 11 bases lining up with TRBD1. Per the germline V gene, CDR1 is SGHTA and CDR2 is FQGNSA. This CDR3 is 14 amino acids long. DNA for the CDR3: TGTGCTAGCAGCTTATGGGACAGGGGGGGCGAGCAGTACTTC. Encoded protein: CASSLWDRGGEQYF.

The genes are TRBV19 and TRBJ1-3, with D tentatively TRBD1 (6 bases). Per germline, CDR1 LNHDA and CDR2 SQIVND (reference sequence). The CDR3 runs 15 residues. The V gene lost 4 bases and the J gene lost 0 bases, with 10 bases spanning the gap. The CDR3 bases are TGTGCCAGTAGTACCACAGGGTCCTCTGGAAACACCATATATTTT. Its translation is CASSTTGSSGNTIYF.

The table lists this clonotype with many counts. The chain links TRBV2 to TRBJ1-2; D is unresolved. The CDR3 has 11 residues. Germline V gives CDR1 SNHLY, CDR2 FYNNEI. The ends were cut back, 6 bases at V and 6 bases at J, with 8 bases in the middle. Written as DNA, the CDR3 is TGTGCCAGCAGGACGACGAATGGCTACACCTTC. This translates into CASRTTNGYTF.

Many counts were recorded for this clonotype. The chain combines TRBV20-1 with TRBJ2-7; D not certain. Trimming cost V 2 bases and J 6 bases, with 20 bases left between them. The CDR3 extends over 15 amino acids. The germline V gene encodes CDR1 DFQATT and CDR2 SNEGSKA (reference sequence). This CDR3 is CSARSWLRDSAEQYF. The CDR3 nucleotides read TGCAGTGCTAGAAGTTGGCTTAGGGATTCTGCCGAGCAGTACTTC.

This clonotype was found a few times. The chain has TRBV5-1 and TRBJ2-3; a possible D gene is TRBD2 (6 bases). The ends were cut back, 1 base at V and 6 bases at J, with 18 bases in the middle. Germline V gene lookup returns CDR1 SGHRS and CDR2 YFSETQ. The CDR3 spans 16 residues. The CDR3 reads CASSLIGAGSADTQYF. The DNA for the CDR3 is TGCGCCAGCAGCTTGATCGGCGCGGGATCCGCGGATACGCAGTATTTT.